A few counts support the clone carrying this T cell receptor (beta chain). The CDR3 spans 17 residues. The V and J ends lost 0 bases and 3 bases respectively, with 15 bases between them. Germline CDR1 is SGDLS and CDR2 is YYNGEE. The sample is drawn from a study of blood T cell repertoires in COVID-19. Some clones are missing from TCRdb's copy, which holds only in-frame ones; the method was immunoSEQ multiplex PCR. This table holds approximately 150,000 clones, 80% to 90% found once. The receptor's source is a man between 18 and 29 years old with COVID-19, enrolled during active disease. The J gene is TRBJ2-2, the V gene TRBV9; D call uncertain. The sequenced sample consisted of peripheral blood. Written as DNA, the CDR3 is TGTGCCAGCAGCGTAGGGTTCCTCCCGGCGGACACCGGGGAGCTGTTTTTT. It translates to CASSVGFLPADTGELFF. The variable domain in full, completed from reference TRBV9 and TRBJ2-2, reads DSGVTQTPKHLITATGQRVTLRCSPRSGDLSVYWYQQSLDQGLQFLIQYYNGEERAKGNILERFSAQQFPDLHSELNLSSLELGDSALYFCASSVGFLPADTGELFFGEGSRLTVL.